These T cell receptor beta chains were read from a single sample in a study of cytomegalovirus exposure and HLA in healthy donors. This table comes from immunoSEQ multiplex PCR, and its TCRdb copy is limited to in-frame clones, with some not included. The table lists some 160,000 clones, 77% of them singletons. Material for sequencing was PBMCs. The receptors stem from a woman in her twenties or thirties in good health and CMV-seronegative. Both conserved end residues are part of each CDR3. D genes are given only for firm matches. Size is omitted from some rows. Given values are once, few, many or a class for expanded clones.

TRBJ2-7 . . TRBV9 TGTGCCAGCAGTCCGAACAGGGCCAGCTCCTACGAGCAGTACTTC CASSPNRASSYEQYF
TRBJ2-5 . . TRBV19 TGTGCCAGTAGTATAGCAGGCAGGGAAGAGACCCAGTACTTC CASSIAGREETQYF
TRBJ1-4 . . TRBV6-4 TGTGCCAGCAGCAAACACCACAGGGTCGCCGCAACTAATGAAAAACTGTTTTTT CASSKHHRVAATNEKLFF
TRBJ2-1 few TRBD2 TRBV5-1 TGCGCCAGCAGCTTGGCTAGCGGGATTCTCAATGAGCAGTTCTTC CASSLASGILNEQFF
TRBJ1-5 . . TRBV6-1 TGTGCCAGCAGTGAAGTAGCGGGGTATTACAATCAGCCCCAGCATTTT CASSEVAGYYNQPQHF
TRBJ1-5 . TRBD1 TRBV27 TGTGCCAGCAGTTTATCAAGCAGGGGGTCTTTTCAGCCCCAGCATTTT CASSLSSRGSFQPQHF
TRBJ1-5 . . TRBV4-1 TGCGCCAGCAGCCAAGAGCGGGATCAGCCCCAGCATTTT CASSQERDQPQHF
TRBJ2-3 . TRBD2 TRBV4-2 TGTGCCAGCAGCAGACTAGCGGGAGGTCAGGATACGCAGTATTTT CASSRLAGGQDTQYF
TRBJ1-5 once TRBD1 TRBV27 TGTGCCAGCAGTTTAACCGGGACAGCTTATAGCAATCAGCCCCAGCATTTT CASSLTGTAYSNQPQHF
TRBJ2-7 . TRBD2 TRBV4-3 TGCGCCAGCAGCCAAGATCCCCAGGGTAGCGGGGACTACGAGCAGTACTTC CASSQDPQGSGDYEQYF